Each of the 5 T cell receptor beta chains below was sequenced from the same sample in a study of blood T cell repertoires in COVID-19. Clones were sequenced by immunoSEQ multiplex PCR, and TCRdb holds only the in-frame ones, with some missing. In the table there are fewer than 350,000 clones, about 88% of which are singletons. The specimen sequenced was PBMCs or T cells enriched from blood (not recorded which). These receptors originate from a woman in her 30s who had been exposed to COVID-19.

The chain joins TRBV29-1 to TRBJ2-1, with 13 bases matching TRBD2. The CDR3 runs to 14 residues. Germline assignment: CDR1 SQVTM and CDR2 ANQGSEA. Unmatched junction bases numbered 5, after V lost 7 bases and J lost 5 bases. CDR3 residues: CSGTGTSGDNEQFF. In nucleotides, the CDR3 is TGCAGCGGTACTGGGACTAGCGGGGACAATGAGCAGTTCTTC.

The J gene is TRBJ1-1, the V gene TRBV28; tentatively, D is TRBD1 (5 bases). The germline V gene has CDR1 MDHEN and CDR2 SYDVKM. V lost 0 bases, J lost 1 base, and 6 bases lay in between. CDR3 length: 14 residues. The CDR3 loop reads CASSLWGGNTEAFF. CDR3 bases: TGTGCCAGCAGTTTATGGGGGGGGAACACTGAAGCTTTCTTT.

This rearrangement joins TRBV4-2 to TRBJ2-1; D may be TRBD1 (5 bases). The V and J ends lost 0 bases and 9 bases respectively, with 9 bases between them. Germline CDR1 LGHNA, CDR2 YNFKEQ. CDR3 length: 13 amino acids. The CDR3 loop reads CASSQDRQREQFF. CDR3 in DNA: TGTGCCAGCAGCCAAGATAGACAGCGTGAGCAGTTCTTC.

V usage is TRBV10-3 and J usage is TRBJ2-5; 7 bases line up with TRBD2. The CDR3 runs 15 residues. Germline CDR1 and CDR2: ENHRY and SYGVKD. The V segment lost 3 bases and the J segment 3 bases; nucleotides outside the gene matches: 7. CDR3 region: CAISELGGDEETQYF. Written as DNA, the CDR3 is TGTGCCATCAGTGAATTGGGGGGGGATGAAGAGACCCAGTACTTC.

This chain connects TRBV24-1 to TRBJ2-3; the match to TRBD1 covers 7 bases. The V gene's germline CDR1 is KGHDR and CDR2 SFDVKD. CDR3 length: 18 residues. Trimming at V came to 4 bases and at J to 7 bases, leaving 19 bases not matched to a gene. The CDR3 is CATSEPPTAGGVTYTQYF. The CDR3 region has the DNA TGTGCCACCAGTGAACCCCCGACTGCAGGGGGTGTGACTTATACGCAGTATTTT.